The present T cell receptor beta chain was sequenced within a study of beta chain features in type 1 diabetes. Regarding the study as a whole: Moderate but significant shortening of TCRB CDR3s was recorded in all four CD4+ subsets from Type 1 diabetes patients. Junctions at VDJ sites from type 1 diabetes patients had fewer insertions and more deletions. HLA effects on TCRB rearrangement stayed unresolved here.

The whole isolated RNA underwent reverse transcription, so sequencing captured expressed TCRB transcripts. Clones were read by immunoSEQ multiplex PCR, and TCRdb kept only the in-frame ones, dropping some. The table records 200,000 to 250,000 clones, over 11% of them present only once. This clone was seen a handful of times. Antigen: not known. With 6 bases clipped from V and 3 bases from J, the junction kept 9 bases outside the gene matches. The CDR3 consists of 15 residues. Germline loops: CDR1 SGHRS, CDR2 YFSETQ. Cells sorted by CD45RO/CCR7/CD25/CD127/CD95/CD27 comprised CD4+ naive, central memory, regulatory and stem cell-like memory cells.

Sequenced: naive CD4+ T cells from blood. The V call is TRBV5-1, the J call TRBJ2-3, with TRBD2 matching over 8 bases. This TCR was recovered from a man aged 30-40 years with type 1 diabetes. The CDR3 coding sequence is TGCGCCAGCAAGGGGCCGGGGGGGCCGACAGATACGCAGTATTTT. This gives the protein CASKGPGGPTDTQYF.